The T cell receptor beta chain described here comes from a study of blood T cell repertoires in COVID-19. Turning to the study itself: Samples came from the United States, Italy and Spain, spanning acute and convalescent COVID-19. In each case, the material was cDNA or gDNA derived from T cells, B-cell-depleted T cells, or PBMCs.

Methods used by the authors: How many nucleated cells were present was estimated from reference gene primer amplification. Libraries were prepared by immunoSEQ multiplex PCR; TCRdb keeps only in-frame clonotypes and omits some of them. D and trimming were read from the DNA, whereas the V and J calls and clone size are those reported in that table. The data contain some 330,000 clones, more than 75% of them seen just once; the ten biggest clones take up more than 3%. Deletions cut 5 bases from V and 0 bases from J, with 7 bases between. Germline loops: CDR1 SGHTA, CDR2 FQGNSA. This CDR3 region has 13 residues.

Input material: peripheral blood. The clonotype comes from a woman in her 50s with active or convalescent COVID-19. The V gene is TRBV7-2, the J gene TRBJ1-2, with no clear D. The CDR3 spells CASSPEPNYGYTF. The CDR3 DNA sequence: TGTGCCAGCAGCCCGGAGCCTAACTATGGCTACACCTTC.